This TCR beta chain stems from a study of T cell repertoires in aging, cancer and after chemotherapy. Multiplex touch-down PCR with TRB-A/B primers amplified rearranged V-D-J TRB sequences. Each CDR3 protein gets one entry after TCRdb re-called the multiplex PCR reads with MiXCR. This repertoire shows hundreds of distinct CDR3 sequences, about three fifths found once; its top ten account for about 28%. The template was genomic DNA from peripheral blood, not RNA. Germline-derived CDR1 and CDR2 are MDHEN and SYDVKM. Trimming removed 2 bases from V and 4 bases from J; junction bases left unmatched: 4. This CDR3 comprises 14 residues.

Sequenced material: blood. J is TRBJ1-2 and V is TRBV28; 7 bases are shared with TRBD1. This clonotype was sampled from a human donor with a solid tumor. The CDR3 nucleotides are TGTGCCAGCAGTTTAACAGGGGTGAGCTATGGCTACACCTTC. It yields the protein CASSLTGVSYGYTF.